A single sample gave rise to the 13 T cell receptor beta chains below, sequenced in a study of blood T cells in healthy people across ages. It was with a sample-barcoded 5' primer and a J-beta primer mix that a second PCR of about 7 to 12 cycles was run. TCRdb itself ran the 5' RACE reads through MiXCR, one entry per CDR3 protein. Found here are about 1.4 million distinct CDR3 sequences, 59% of them singletons; the top ten hold over 5%. The sample consisted of blood. These receptors were collected from a young man in good health.

The rearrangement uses TRBV27 and TRBJ2-7; maybe TRBD2 (6 bases). The germline gives CDR1 MNHEY, CDR2 SMNVEV (reference sequence). The CDR3 sequence is 15 residues long. Trimming removed 2 bases from V and 5 bases from J, with 16 bases in between. This chain's CDR3 is CASSLLGLPGNEQYF. DNA of the CDR3: TGTGCCAGCAGTTTACTAGGACTACCTGGAAACGAGCAGTACTTC.

The V and J genes are TRBV12-3 or TRBV12-4 and TRBJ2-7; D not certain. The CDR3 totals 14 residues. With 6 bases removed from V and 0 bases from J, the gap between germline ends came to 12 bases. The CDR3 coding sequence is TGTGCCAGCAGATCCTTTCCAGGCTCCTACGAGCAGTACTTC. Encoded protein: CASRSFPGSYEQYF.

This chain joins TRBV15 and TRBJ2-3; a possible D gene is TRBD2 (6 bases). CDR3 length equals 17 residues. The germline CDR1 and CDR2 sequences are LNHNV and YYDKDF (reference sequence). V was pared by 5 bases and J by 0 bases, with 18 bases between. The CDR3 sequence is CATSSMGGGISTDTQYF. CDR3 DNA sequence: TGTGCCACCAGCTCAATGGGAGGCGGTATTAGCACAGATACGCAGTATTTT.

The chain has TRBV5-1 and TRBJ2-1, with 10 bases fitting TRBD2. This CDR3 spans 14 amino acids. V lost 4 bases, J lost 5 bases, and 3 bases stayed unmatched. Germline-derived CDR1 and CDR2 are SGHRS and YFSETQ. This chain's CDR3 is CASSQAGGNNEQFF. The DNA of the CDR3 is TGCGCCAGCAGCCAAGCGGGAGGGAACAATGAGCAGTTCTTC.

The genes are TRBV29-1 and TRBJ1-1; tentative D call: TRBD1 (6 bases). The V end lost 6 bases, the J end lost 3 bases, and 11 bases lay between the germline ends. Germline loops: CDR1 SQVTM, CDR2 ANQGSEA. The CDR3 is 12 amino acids. The CDR3 reads CSVQQGDTEAFF. The CDR3 DNA reads TGCAGCGTCCAACAGGGAGACACTGAAGCTTTCTTT. The whole variable domain, filled in from reference TRBV29-1 and TRBJ1-1, reads SAVISQKPSRDICQRGTSLTIQCQVDSQVTMMFWYRQQPGQSLTLIATANQGSEATYESGFVIDKFPISRPNLTFSTLTVSNMSPEDSSIYLCSVQQGDTEAFFGQGTRLTVV.

This chain links TRBV11-1 with TRBJ2-5, with TRBD2 matching over 7 bases. Germline values: CDR1 SGHAT, CDR2 FQDESV (reference sequence). The CDR3 covers 13 residues. Trimming cost V 7 bases and J 13 bases; bases outside gene matches: 15. Here the CDR3 DNA reads TGTGCCAGCATCCTCCGGGGGAAGCGGGGACGGTACTTC. Its protein is CASILRGKRGRYF. The variable domain in full, completed from reference TRBV11-1 and TRBJ2-5, reads EAEVAQSPRYKITEKSQAVAFWCDPISGHATLYWYRQILGQGPELLVQFQDESVVDDSQLPKDRFSAERLKGVDSTLKIQPAELGDSAMYLCASILRGKRGRYFGPGTRLLVL.

The chain joins TRBV4-1 to TRBJ1-2; 7 nucleotides align to TRBD1. The CDR3 spans 15 residues. CDR1 MGHRA and CDR2 YSYEKL come from the germline V gene. V dropped 4 bases and J dropped 5; count of bases not matched to a gene: 10. In nucleotides, the CDR3 is TGCGCCAGCAGCCCGATTCTTAAACAGGGGTATGGCTACACCTTC. Protein product: CASSPILKQGYGYTF.

This clonotype was seen more than once but under ten times. The CDR3 sequence: CASSQGTGGKEDTQYF. CDR3 coding DNA: TGTGCCAGCAGCCAAGGGACAGGGGGCAAAGAAGATACGCAGTATTTT. The genes are TRBV4-2 and TRBJ2-3, with 11 bases lining up with TRBD1. The V gene end was trimmed by 1 base and the J gene end by 5 bases; junction bases not matched to a gene: 5. This CDR3 spans 16 amino acids. Germline V gene lookup returns CDR1 LGHNA and CDR2 YNFKEQ.

V and J are TRBV13 and TRBJ2-1, with 7 bases lining up with TRBD1. The CDR3 has 11 amino acids. The ends lost 8 bases at V and 9 bases at J; junction bases unmatched: 4. Germline loops: CDR1 PRHDT, CDR2 FYEKMQ (reference sequence). The CDR3 protein is CASRDSGEQFF. CDR3 bases: TGTGCCAGCCGGGACAGCGGTGAGCAGTTCTTC.

In DNA, the CDR3 is TGTGCCAGCAGTATCGATTCGGGGCAGACTTCGTTTCCCAAAAATGAGCAGTTCTTC. Amino acid sequence: CASSIDSGQTSFPKNEQFF. The V and J genes are TRBV6-2 or TRBV6-3 and TRBJ2-1; D may be TRBD1 or TRBD2 (5 bases each). Trimming pared 5 bases from V and 7 bases from J, leaving 30 bases between. Germline V gives CDR1 MNHEY, CDR2 SVGEGT. The CDR3 loop spans 19 amino acids.

This clonotype came up once. The chain combines TRBV28 with TRBJ1-5; D not resolved. CDR3 length: 13 amino acids. Germline CDR1 is MDHEN and CDR2 is SYDVKM. Trimming took 6 bases from V and 6 from J, leaving 12 bases between them. CDR3 sequence reads: CASSPSRSQPQHF. As DNA, the CDR3 is TGTGCCAGCAGCCCTTCAAGGTCTCAGCCCCAGCATTTT.

The V and J genes are TRBV6-5 and TRBJ1-4, with TRBD1 as a possible D gene (5 bases). This CDR3 has 13 residues. V lost 6 bases, J lost 7 bases, and 12 bases lay in between. CDR1 and CDR2 from the germline V gene are MNHEY and SVGAGI. The CDR3 loop is CASSAFRGEKLFF. In DNA, the CDR3 is TGTGCCAGCAGCGCATTTAGGGGTGAAAAACTGTTTTTT.

This clonotype was observed a few times. This sequence joins TRBV29-1 and TRBJ2-1; 8 bases are shared with TRBD2. Trimming cost V 5 bases and J 7 bases; bases outside gene matches: 7. The germline CDR1 and CDR2 sequences are SQVTM and ANQGSEA. CDR3 length equals 13 residues. As DNA, the CDR3 is TGCAGCGTTCACGGGGGGGCTGGTAATGAGCAGTTCTTC. Amino acid sequence: CSVHGGAGNEQFF.